The source of this T cell receptor beta chain is a study of control samples from healthy donors and cancer patients. Sequencing was performed with immunoSEQ multiplex PCR; in TCRdb, only in-frame clones are kept and a portion is missing. This sample carries roughly 130,000 clones, about 95% of them seen once, and the ten largest clones take about 4%. Trimming took off 0 bases at V and 10 bases at J, with 10 bases between the two ends. The CDR3 totals 14 residues. Germline lookup yields CDR1 MNHNS and CDR2 SASEGT. The TCR sequence derives from a man aged 25-40 years in good health. The chain couples TRBV6-1 to TRBJ1-6, with D perhaps matching TRBD1 (5 bases). The sample comprised blood. CDR3 in amino acids: CASSEALTGSPLHF. The CDR3 DNA reads TGTGCCAGCAGTGAAGCCCTCACAGGATCACCCCTCCACTTT.